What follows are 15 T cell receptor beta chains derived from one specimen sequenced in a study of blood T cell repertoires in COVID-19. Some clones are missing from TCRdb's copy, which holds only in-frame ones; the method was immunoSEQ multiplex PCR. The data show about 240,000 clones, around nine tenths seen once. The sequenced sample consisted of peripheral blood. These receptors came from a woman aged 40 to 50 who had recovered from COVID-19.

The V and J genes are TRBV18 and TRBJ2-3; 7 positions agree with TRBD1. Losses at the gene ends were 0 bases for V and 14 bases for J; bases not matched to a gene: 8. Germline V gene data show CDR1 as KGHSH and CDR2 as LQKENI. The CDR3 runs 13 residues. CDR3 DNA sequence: TGTGCCAGCTCACCACCGCGTGCGACAGGGCGGTATTTT. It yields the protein CASSPPRATGRYF.

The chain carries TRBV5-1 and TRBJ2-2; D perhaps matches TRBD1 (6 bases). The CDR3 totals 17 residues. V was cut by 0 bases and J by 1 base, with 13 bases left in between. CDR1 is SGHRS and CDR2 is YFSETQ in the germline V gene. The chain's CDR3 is CASSLGGSTGNTGELFF. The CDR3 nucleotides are TGCGCCAGCAGCTTGGGAGGTTCGACAGGGAACACCGGGGAGCTGTTTTTT. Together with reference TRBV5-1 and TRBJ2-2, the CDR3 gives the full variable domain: KAGVTQTPRYLIKTRGQQVTLSCSPISGHRSVSWYQQTPGQGLQFLFEYFSETQRNKGNFPGRFSGRQFSNSRSEMNVSTLELGDSALYLCASSLGGSTGNTGELFFGEGSRLTVL.

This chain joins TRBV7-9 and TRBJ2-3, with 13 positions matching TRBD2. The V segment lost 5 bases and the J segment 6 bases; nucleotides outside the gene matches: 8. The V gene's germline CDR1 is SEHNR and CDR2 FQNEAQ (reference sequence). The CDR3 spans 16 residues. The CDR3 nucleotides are TGTGCCAGCAGCCCGGGACTAGCGGGACCCATTGATACGCAGTATTTT. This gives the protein CASSPGLAGPIDTQYF.

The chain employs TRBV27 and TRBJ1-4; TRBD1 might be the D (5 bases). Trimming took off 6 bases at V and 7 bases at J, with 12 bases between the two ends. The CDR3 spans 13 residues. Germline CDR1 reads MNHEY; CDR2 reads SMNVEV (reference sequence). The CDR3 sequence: CASSPPGGEKLFF. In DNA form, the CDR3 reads TGTGCCAGCAGCCCCCCGGGGGGTGAAAAACTGTTTTTT. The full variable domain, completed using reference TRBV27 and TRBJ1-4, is EAQVTQNPRYLITVTGKKLTVTCSQNMNHEYMSWYRQDPGLGLRQIYYSMNVEVTDKGDVPEGYKVSRKEKRNFPLILESPSPNQTSLYFCASSPPGGEKLFFGSGTQLSVL.

CDR3 in DNA: TGTGCCAGCAGCCAGGCAGACTATAATTCACCCCTCCACTTT. This sequence encodes CASSQADYNSPLHF. The chain recombines TRBV3-1 (or the pseudogene TRBV3-2) with TRBJ1-6; no clear D. CDR3 length: 14 amino acids. The V end was cut by 3 bases, the J end by 3 bases, with 6 bases between. CDR1 and CDR2 (germline): LGHDT, YNNKEL (reference sequence).

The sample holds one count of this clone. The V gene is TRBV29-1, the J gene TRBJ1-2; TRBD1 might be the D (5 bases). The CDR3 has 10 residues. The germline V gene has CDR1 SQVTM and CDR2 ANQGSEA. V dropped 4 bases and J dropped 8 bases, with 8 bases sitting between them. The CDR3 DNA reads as TGCAGCGTTGTGGAGGGGGGCTACACCTTC. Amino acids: CSVVEGGYTF. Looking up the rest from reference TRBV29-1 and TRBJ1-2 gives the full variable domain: SAVISQKPSRDICQRGTSLTIQCQVDSQVTMMFWYRQQPGQSLTLIATANQGSEATYESGFVIDKFPISRPNLTFSTLTVSNMSPEDSSIYLCSVVEGGYTFGSGTRLTVV.

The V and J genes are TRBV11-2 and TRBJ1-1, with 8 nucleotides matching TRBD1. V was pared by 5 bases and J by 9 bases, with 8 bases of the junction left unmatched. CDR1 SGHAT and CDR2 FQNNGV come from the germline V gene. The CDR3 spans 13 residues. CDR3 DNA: TGTGCCAGCAGCAGAGACAGGGGCGACAAAGCTTTCTTT. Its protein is CASSRDRGDKAFF.

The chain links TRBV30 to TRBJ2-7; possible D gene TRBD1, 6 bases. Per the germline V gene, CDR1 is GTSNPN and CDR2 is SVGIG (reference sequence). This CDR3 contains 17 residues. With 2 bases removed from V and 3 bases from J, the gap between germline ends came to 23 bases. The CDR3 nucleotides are TGTGCCTGGAGTCAAAGGGGTCAGGGGCTGGCCGGCTACGAGCAGTACTTC. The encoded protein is CAWSQRGQGLAGYEQYF.

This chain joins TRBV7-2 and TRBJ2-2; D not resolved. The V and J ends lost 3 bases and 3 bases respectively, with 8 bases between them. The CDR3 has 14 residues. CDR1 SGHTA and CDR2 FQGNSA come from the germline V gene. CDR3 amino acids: CASSLASYTGELFF. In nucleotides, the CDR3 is TGTGCCAGCAGCTTGGCTTCATACACCGGGGAGCTGTTTTTT.

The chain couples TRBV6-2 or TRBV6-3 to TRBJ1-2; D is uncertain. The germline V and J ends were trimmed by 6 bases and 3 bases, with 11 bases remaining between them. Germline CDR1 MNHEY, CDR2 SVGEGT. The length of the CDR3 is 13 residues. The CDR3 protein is CASSPPGDYGYTF. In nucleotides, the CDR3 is TGTGCCAGCAGCCCCCCCGGGGACTATGGCTACACCTTC.

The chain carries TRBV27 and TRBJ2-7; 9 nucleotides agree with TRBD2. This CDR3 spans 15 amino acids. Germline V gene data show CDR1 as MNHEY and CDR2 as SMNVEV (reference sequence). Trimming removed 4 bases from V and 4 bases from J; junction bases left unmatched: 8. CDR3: CASSSQREERYEQYF. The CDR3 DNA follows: TGTGCCAGCAGTTCCCAGCGGGAGGAAAGGTACGAGCAGTACTTC.

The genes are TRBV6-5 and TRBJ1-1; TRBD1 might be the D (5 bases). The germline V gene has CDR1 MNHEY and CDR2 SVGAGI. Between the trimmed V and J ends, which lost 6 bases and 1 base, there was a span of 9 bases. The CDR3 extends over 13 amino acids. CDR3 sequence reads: CASRAGQNTEAFF. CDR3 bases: TGTGCCAGCAGGGCAGGGCAGAACACTGAAGCTTTCTTT.

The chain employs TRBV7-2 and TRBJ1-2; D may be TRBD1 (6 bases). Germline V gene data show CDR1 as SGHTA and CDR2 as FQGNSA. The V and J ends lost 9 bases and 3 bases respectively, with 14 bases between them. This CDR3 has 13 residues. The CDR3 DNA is TGTGCCAGTTCCTCACAGGGACACTATGGCTACACCTTC. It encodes CASSSQGHYGYTF.

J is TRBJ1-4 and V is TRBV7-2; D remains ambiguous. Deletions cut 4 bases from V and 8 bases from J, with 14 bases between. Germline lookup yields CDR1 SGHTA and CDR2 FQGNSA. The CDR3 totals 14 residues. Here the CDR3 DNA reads TGTGCCAGCAGCTCCGGCCCGACGGGAGAAAAACTGTTTTTT. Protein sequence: CASSSGPTGEKLFF.

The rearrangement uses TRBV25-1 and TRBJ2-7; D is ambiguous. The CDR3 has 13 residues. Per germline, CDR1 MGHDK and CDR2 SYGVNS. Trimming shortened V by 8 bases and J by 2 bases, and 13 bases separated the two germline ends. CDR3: CASSQLIPYEQYF. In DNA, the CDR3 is TGTGCCAGCTCCCAACTGATTCCCTACGAGCAGTACTTC.